These T cell receptor beta chains were read from a single sample in a study of post-analysis software for immune sequencing data. TCRdb re-called the PCR reads through MiXCR, storing one row per CDR3 protein. The data hold roughly 600,000 distinct CDR3 sequences, with around 47% observed a single time. The sequenced sample was blood. These receptors came from a girl aged 10 to 17 with multiple sclerosis. Both conserved end residues are part of each CDR3. D genes are given only for firm matches. Clone size is given for some rows only: seen once, a few or many times, or a class if the clone is expanded.

V gene	D gene	clone size	J gene	CDR3 DNA	CDR3 protein
TRBV5-4	-	-	TRBJ2-3	TGTGCCCGCAGCGTAACAGTTTTAGATACGCAGTATTTT	CARSVTVLDTQYF
TRBV5-1	-	-	TRBJ1-1	TGCGCCAGCAGCACACTAGAGAACACTGAAGCTTTCTTT	CASSTLENTEAFF
TRBV29-1	TRBD2	few	TRBJ2-7	TGCAGCATTTACGGGACTAGCGGGAGCACCCGCTACGAGCAGTACTTC	CSIYGTSGSTRYEQYF
TRBV5-1	-	few	TRBJ2-7	TGCGCCAGCAGCTTGGAGGCCAGGCCCCACGAGCAGTACTTC	CASSLEARPHEQYF
TRBV29-1	TRBD1	-	TRBJ2-5	TGCAGCGTTGCAAAGGAACAGGGGATCCGAGGGACCCAGTACTTC	CSVAKEQGIRGTQYF
TRBV5-1	TRBD1	once	TRBJ1-6	TGCGCCAGCAGCCCCGTCCGACAGGGAACCTATAATTCACCCCTCCACTTT	CASSPVRQGTYNSPLHF
TRBV4-1	-	-	TRBJ1-4	TGCGCCAGCAGCCAAGTCCGAGAAAAACTGTTTTTT	CASSQVREKLFF
TRBV29-1	-	-	TRBJ2-2	TGCAGCGTTGAAGGGACCCGAGCCGGGGAGCTGTTTTTT	CSVEGTRAGELFF
TRBV4-1	-	-	TRBJ2-5	TGCGCCAGCAGCCAAGGATCCGGAGGAGGAGAGACCCAGTACTTC	CASSQGSGGGETQYF
TRBV9	TRBD1	-	TRBJ1-6	TGTGCCAGCAGAGAAACAGGGGGAATTAATTCACCCCTCCACTTT	CASRETGGINSPLHF
TRBV6-5	TRBD2	-	TRBJ2-3	TGTGCCAGCAGTTACCTTAGAAGGCGGGAGGGCACAGATACGCAGTATTTT	CASSYLRRREGTDTQYF
TRBV6-1	-	-	TRBJ2-4	TGTGCCTGCCTAGGCCGGGAAGGCAAAAACATTCAGTACTTC	CACLGREGKNIQYF
TRBV20-1	-	-	TRBJ2-3	TGCAGTGCTAGAAAGTCCACAGATACGCAGTATTTT	CSARKSTDTQYF
TRBV7-9	TRBD1	-	TRBJ1-1	TGTGCCATAGAAAGGGGCAGGGGGCCTCCAAAAGCTTTCTTT	CAIERGRGPPKAFF
TRBV11-2	-	-	TRBJ2-7	TGTGCCAGCAGCTTACGGCCAACCACCTACGAGCAGTACTTC	CASSLRPTTYEQYF
TRBV12-3/TRBV12-4	-	-	TRBJ2-3	TGTGCCAGCAGTACCCGACGGGATACGCAGTATTTT	CASSTRRDTQYF
TRBV25-1	TRBD2	many	TRBJ2-7	TGTGCCTCCGGGGGGGGCTCCTACGAGCAGTACTTC	CASGGGSYEQYF
TRBV20-1	-	-	TRBJ2-1	TGCAGTGCTCTGACTTTCAATGAGCAGTTCTTC	CSALTFNEQFF
TRBV4-1	-	few	TRBJ2-6	TGCGCCAGCAGCCAATCTCCTGGTGGGGCCAACGTCCTGACTTTC	CASSQSPGGANVLTF
TRBV12-3/TRBV12-4	-	few	TRBJ2-7	TGTGCCATCCCGAATGCACCCGCAGGTGATTGCCACGAGCAGTACTTC	CAIPNAPAGDCHEQYF
TRBV12-3/TRBV12-4	TRBD2	few	TRBJ2-5	TGTGCCAGTCGAGTCGGGAGGGCCGGAGAGACCCAGTACTTC	CASRVGRAGETQYF
TRBV5-5	TRBD1	few	TRBJ1-2	TGTGCCAGCACCGGGACAGGGGACTATGGCTACACCTTC	CASTGTGDYGYTF
TRBV5-1	-	-	TRBJ2-1	TGCGCCAGCAGCCCGGGGGCCCCGGCAGGGCCCCTCAATGAGCAGTTCTTC	CASSPGAPAGPLNEQFF
TRBV3-1	-	-	TRBJ2-7	TGTGCCAGCAGCCAAGCCGGGTCGCCGTACTTC	CASSQAGSPYF
TRBV7-9	-	-	TRBJ2-1	TGTGCCAGCAGCTTAGCTTGGGGGTTCTCGGATGAGCAGTTCTTC	CASSLAWGFSDEQFF
TRBV4-1	TRBD1	few	TRBJ1-1	TGCGCCAGCAGCCGTAGGGGGCGGATGAACACTGAAGCTTTCTTT	CASSRRGRMNTEAFF
TRBV4-1	-	-	TRBJ1-2	TGCGCCAGCAGCCAGCCCGGACGTAGGACGGGCTATGGCTACACCTTC	CASSQPGRRTGYGYTF
TRBV2	TRBD2	few	TRBJ2-1	TGTGCCAGAGGGACTAGCGGGAGGTTGGGCGAGCAGTTCTTC	CARGTSGRLGEQFF
TRBV5-6	TRBD2	-	TRBJ2-1	TGTGCCAGCAGCTTGGGGCCTAGCGGTGGTAAGAATGAGCAGTTCTTC	CASSLGPSGGKNEQFF
TRBV10-3	-	-	TRBJ2-3	TGTGCCATCAGTGGAACAGGGAAGGGAGATACGCAGTATTTT	CAISGTGKGDTQYF
TRBV12-3/TRBV12-4	TRBD1	-	TRBJ1-2	TGTGCCAGCAGGGGGGACAGGGGGCACGGCTACACCTTC	CASRGDRGHGYTF
TRBV20-1	TRBD1	-	TRBJ1-2	TGCAGTGCTAGGAGTGGACAGGGAGGGAACTATGGCTACACCTTC	CSARSGQGGNYGYTF
TRBV6-1	TRBD1	-	TRBJ1-5	TGTGCCAGCAGTGAAAGGGACAGCTATCAGCCCCAGCATTTT	CASSERDSYQPQHF
TRBV7-6	-	once	TRBJ2-1	TGTGCCACGGCGCGGGGCTACAATGAGCAGTTCTTC	CATARGYNEQFF
TRBV5-5	TRBD1	-	TRBJ1-5	TGTGCCAGCAGCCCGGGACAGCAACTTTGTAGCAATCAGCCCCAGCATTTT	CASSPGQQLCSNQPQHF
TRBV20-1	-	few	TRBJ1-2	TGCAGTGCTGGGCCAGGGTACGATGGCTACACCTTC	CSAGPGYDGYTF
TRBV29-1	-	-	TRBJ2-5	TGCAGCGTTGTGGGGTGGGCAGGGGTCTACCAAGAGACCCAGTACTTC	CSVVGWAGVYQETQYF
TRBV15	-	few	TRBJ2-3	TGTGCCACCCGGCCGAGCGGAACTTTCACAGATACGCAGTATTTT	CATRPSGTFTDTQYF
TRBV4-2	TRBD2	many	TRBJ2-1	TGTGCCAGCAGCCAAGATGGGACTAGCTCCTACAATGAGCAGTTCTTC	CASSQDGTSSYNEQFF
TRBV6-1	-	few	TRBJ2-6	TGTGCCAGCACCCTCCATGGGACACGCTTCTCTGGGGCCAACGTCCTGACTTTC	CASTLHGTRFSGANVLTF
TRBV10-3	-	few	TRBJ2-1	TGTGCCACCCGGGGTAACGTGGACAATGAGCAGTTCTTC	CATRGNVDNEQFF
TRBV6-2/TRBV6-3	TRBD2	-	TRBJ2-2	TGTGCCAGCAGCCCTTCGGCTAGCGGGAGGCCATCGAACACCGGGGAGCTGTTTTTT	CASSPSASGRPSNTGELFF
TRBV7-9	TRBD2	few	TRBJ2-4	TGTGCCAGCAGCCCGGGACTAGCGGGAGTACGAACCAAAAACATTCAGTACTTC	CASSPGLAGVRTKNIQYF
TRBV4-1	-	few	TRBJ2-7	TGCGCCAGCAGCCACGCATCGACAGTAGCCTACGAGCAGTACTTC	CASSHASTVAYEQYF
TRBV10-3	-	few	TRBJ2-5	TGTGCCATCAGTGAGTCCGAGGAGCAGTACTTC	CAISESEEQYF